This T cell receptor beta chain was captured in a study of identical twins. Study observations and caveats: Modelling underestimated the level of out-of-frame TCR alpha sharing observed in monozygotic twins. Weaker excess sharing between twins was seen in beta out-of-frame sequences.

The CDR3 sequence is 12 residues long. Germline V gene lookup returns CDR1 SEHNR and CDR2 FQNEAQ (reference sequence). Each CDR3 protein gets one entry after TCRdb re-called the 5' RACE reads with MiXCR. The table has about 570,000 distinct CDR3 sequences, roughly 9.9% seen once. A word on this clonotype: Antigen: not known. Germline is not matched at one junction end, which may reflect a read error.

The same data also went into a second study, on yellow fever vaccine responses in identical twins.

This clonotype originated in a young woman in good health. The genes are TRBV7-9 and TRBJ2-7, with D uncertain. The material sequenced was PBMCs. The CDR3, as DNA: TGTGTCAGCAGCTTAGGAGCCTCCGAGCAGTACTTC. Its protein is CVSSLGASEQYF.